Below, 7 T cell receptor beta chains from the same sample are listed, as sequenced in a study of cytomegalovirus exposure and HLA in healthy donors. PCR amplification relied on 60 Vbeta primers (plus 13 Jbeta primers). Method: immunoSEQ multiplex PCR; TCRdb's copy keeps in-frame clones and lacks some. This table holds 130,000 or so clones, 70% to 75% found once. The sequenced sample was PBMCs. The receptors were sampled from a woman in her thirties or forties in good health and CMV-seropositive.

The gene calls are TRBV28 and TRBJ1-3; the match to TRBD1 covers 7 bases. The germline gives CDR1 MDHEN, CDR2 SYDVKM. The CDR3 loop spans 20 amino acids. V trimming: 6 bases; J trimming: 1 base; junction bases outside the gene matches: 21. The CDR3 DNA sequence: TGTGCCAGCAGACCTAGGCTAGGGGCAGGGGGAGAGTTTTCTGGAAACACCATATATTTT. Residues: CASRPRLGAGGEFSGNTIYF.

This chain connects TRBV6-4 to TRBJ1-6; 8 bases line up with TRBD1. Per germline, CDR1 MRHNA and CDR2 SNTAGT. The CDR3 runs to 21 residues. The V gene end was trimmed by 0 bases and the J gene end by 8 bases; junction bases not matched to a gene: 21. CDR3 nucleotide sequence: TGTGCCAGCAGTGACTCGATATTACAGGACAGGGTCCCCTTAATGGATTCACCCCTCCACTTT. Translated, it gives CASSDSILQDRVPLMDSPLHF.

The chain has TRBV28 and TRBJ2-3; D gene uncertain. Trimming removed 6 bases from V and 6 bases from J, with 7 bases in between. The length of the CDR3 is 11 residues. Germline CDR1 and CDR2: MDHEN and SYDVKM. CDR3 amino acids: CASRSSDTQYF. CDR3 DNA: TGTGCCAGCAGGTCTTCCGATACGCAGTATTTT.

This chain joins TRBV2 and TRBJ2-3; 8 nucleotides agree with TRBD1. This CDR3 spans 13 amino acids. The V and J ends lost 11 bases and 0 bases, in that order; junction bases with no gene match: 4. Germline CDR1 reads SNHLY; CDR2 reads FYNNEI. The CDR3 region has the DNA TGTGCCGGTCGACAGGGGAGCACAGATACGCAGTATTTT. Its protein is CAGRQGSTDTQYF.

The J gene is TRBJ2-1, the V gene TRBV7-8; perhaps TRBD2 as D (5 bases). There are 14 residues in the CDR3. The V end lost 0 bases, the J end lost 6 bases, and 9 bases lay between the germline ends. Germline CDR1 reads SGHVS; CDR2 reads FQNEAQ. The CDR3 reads CASSLAGDRNEQFF. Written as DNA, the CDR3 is TGTGCCAGCAGCTTAGCGGGAGACCGCAATGAGCAGTTCTTC.

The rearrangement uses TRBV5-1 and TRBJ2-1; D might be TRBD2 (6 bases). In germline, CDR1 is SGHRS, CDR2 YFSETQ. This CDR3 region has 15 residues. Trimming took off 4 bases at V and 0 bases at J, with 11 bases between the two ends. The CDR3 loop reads CASSRGGSSYNEQFF. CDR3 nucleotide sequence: TGCGCCAGCAGCCGTGGGGGGAGCTCCTACAATGAGCAGTTCTTC.

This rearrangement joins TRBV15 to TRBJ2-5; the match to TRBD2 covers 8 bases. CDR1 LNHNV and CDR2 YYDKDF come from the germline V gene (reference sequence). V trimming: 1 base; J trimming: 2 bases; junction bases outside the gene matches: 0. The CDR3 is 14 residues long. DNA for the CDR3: TGTGCCACCAGCAGAGGCGGGGGGCAAGAGACCCAGTACTTC. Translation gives CATSRGGGQETQYF.